This T cell receptor beta chain was obtained from a study of blood T cells in healthy people across ages. This CDR3 has 14 amino acids. Germline V gene data show CDR1 as SQVTM and CDR2 as ANQGSEA. The V end was cut by 0 bases, the J end by 1 base, with 9 bases between. This clonotype was counted between two and nine times. This could be a read error, since a much larger clone is one nucleotide away. A sample-barcoded 5' primer and a J-beta primer mix were used in a second PCR of about 7 to 12 cycles. MiXCR, applied by TCRdb to the 5' RACE reads, yields one record per CDR3 protein. The sample lists about 1.7 million distinct CDR3 sequences, roughly 28% occurring once.

The source of this sequence is a woman in her 30s in good health. This rearrangement joins TRBV29-1 to TRBJ2-5; D uncertain. Sequenced: blood. As DNA, the CDR3 is TGCAGCGTTGAAGACCCGGTGTGCCAAGAGACCCAGTACTTC. This codes for CSVEDPVCQETQYF.